Listed here are 10 T cell receptor beta chains from one sample, sequenced in a study of blood T cell repertoires in COVID-19. Assay used: immunoSEQ multiplex PCR; TCRdb lists only in-frame clones, some missing. The table has 65,000 to 95,000 clones, nearly 90% seen once. Sequencing input: peripheral blood. All receptors derive from a man aged 65-85 years with acute or convalescent COVID-19.

The chain employs TRBV19 and TRBJ2-1; D unclear. The germline V and J ends were trimmed by 4 bases and 7 bases, with 14 bases remaining between them. This CDR3 has 14 amino acids. Germline CDR1 and CDR2: LNHDA and SQIVND (reference sequence). Written as DNA, the CDR3 is TGTGCCAGTAGTACATCCGTATTCGGGAATGAGCAGTTCTTC. This sequence encodes CASSTSVFGNEQFF.

This clone has just one count. The chain employs TRBV19 and TRBJ2-3; TRBD1 agrees at 9 bases. The length of the CDR3 is 14 residues. CDR1 and CDR2 (germline): LNHDA, SQIVND (reference sequence). The junction had 5 bases not matched to a gene; V was cut back by 6 bases and J by 4 bases. As DNA, the CDR3 is TGTGCCAGTAGGGACAGGGGACGGGCAGATACGCAGTATTTT. It translates to CASRDRGRADTQYF.

V usage is TRBV2 and J usage is TRBJ1-5; D might be TRBD1 (6 bases). This CDR3 has 16 residues. Germline V gene data show CDR1 as SNHLY and CDR2 as FYNNEI. V lost 4 bases to trimming and J lost 0 bases, with 13 bases between them. The CDR3 region is CASSVGGGGSNQPQHF. DNA for the CDR3: TGTGCCAGCAGTGTCGGGGGAGGGGGTAGCAATCAGCCCCAGCATTTT.

This clone was seen more than once but under ten times. This chain uses TRBV28 with TRBJ1-3; D may be TRBD1 (5 bases). The CDR3 is made up of 14 amino acids. Trimming removed 6 bases at V and 0 bases at J, with 9 bases between. The V gene's germline CDR1 is MDHEN and CDR2 SYDVKM. The CDR3 bases are TGTGCCAGCAGGCTGACAGCCTCTGGAAACACCATATATTTT. Its protein product is CASRLTASGNTIYF.

The chain links TRBV29-1 to TRBJ2-2, with 7 nucleotides matching TRBD1. Germline V gene sequence: CDR1 SQVTM, CDR2 ANQGSEA. CDR3 length equals 13 residues. Trimming took 8 bases from V and 5 from J; bases not matched to a gene: 8. CDR3 amino acids: CSSRQGGTGELFF. CDR3 nucleotide sequence: TGCAGCTCGAGACAGGGCGGAACCGGGGAGCTGTTTTTT.

This clone appeared a single time. The chain employs TRBV19 and TRBJ1-5; D may be TRBD1 (6 bases). Trimming shortened V by 1 base and J by 1 base, and 8 bases separated the two germline ends. Germline CDR1 reads LNHDA; CDR2 reads SQIVND (reference sequence). There are 15 residues in the CDR3. The CDR3 DNA is TGTGCCAGTAGTATAGCAGGACAGAGCAATCAGCCCCAGCATTTT. Translating it yields CASSIAGQSNQPQHF.

CDR3 residues: CASSHWGDRVPQHF. CDR3 DNA sequence: TGTGCCAGCAGCCATTGGGGGGACAGGGTACCCCAGCATTTT. The genes are TRBV5-6 and TRBJ1-5, with 9 bases aligning to TRBD1. The CDR3 contains 14 residues. V lost 4 bases and J lost 10; bases outside the gene matches: 9. Germline V CDR1 and CDR2: SGHDT, YYEEEE.

The rearrangement joins TRBV21-1 to TRBJ2-2; no check of the table's D call, TRBD1, against the DNA was made. TRBV21-1 constitutes a pseudogene. The CDR3 contains 15 residues. CDR3 sequence: CASSKAAQGERELFF. In DNA, the CDR3 is TGTGCCAGCAGCAAAGCGGCTCAGGGGGAGCGGGAGCTGTTTTTT.

This clone came up once. The rearrangement links TRBV2 to TRBJ2-1; 10 bases line up with TRBD2. V shed 5 bases, J shed 7 bases, and the junction held 2 bases outside the gene matches. The CDR3 has 13 amino acids. CDR1 and CDR2 from the germline V gene are SNHLY and FYNNEI. The CDR3 nucleotides are TGTGCCAGCAGTAGCGGGAGGGGGAATGAGCAGTTCTTC. This codes for CASSSGRGNEQFF.

This clone showed up just once. The chain uses TRBV4-3 and TRBJ2-2; 8 bases map to TRBD1. CDR1 is LGHNA, CDR2 YSLEER, per germline. The CDR3 has 15 amino acids. The V and J ends lost 3 bases and 5 bases, in that order; junction bases with no gene match: 5. The CDR3: CASSHVTGGTGELFF. CDR3 in DNA: TGCGCCAGCAGCCATGTCACAGGGGGGACCGGGGAGCTGTTTTTT.